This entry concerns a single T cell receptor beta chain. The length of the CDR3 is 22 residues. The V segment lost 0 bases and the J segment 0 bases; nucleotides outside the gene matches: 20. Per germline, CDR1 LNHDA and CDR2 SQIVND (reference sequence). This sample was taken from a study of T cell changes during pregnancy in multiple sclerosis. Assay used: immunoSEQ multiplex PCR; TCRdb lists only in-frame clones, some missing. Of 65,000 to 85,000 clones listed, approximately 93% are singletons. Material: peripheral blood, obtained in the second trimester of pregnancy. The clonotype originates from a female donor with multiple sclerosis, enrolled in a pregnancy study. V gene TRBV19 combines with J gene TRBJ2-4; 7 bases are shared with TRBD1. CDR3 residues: CASSIDSATGRVNPKAKNIQYF. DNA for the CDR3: TGTGCCAGTAGTATAGATTCTGCGACAGGGCGGGTTAACCCGAAAGCCAAAAACATTCAGTACTTC.